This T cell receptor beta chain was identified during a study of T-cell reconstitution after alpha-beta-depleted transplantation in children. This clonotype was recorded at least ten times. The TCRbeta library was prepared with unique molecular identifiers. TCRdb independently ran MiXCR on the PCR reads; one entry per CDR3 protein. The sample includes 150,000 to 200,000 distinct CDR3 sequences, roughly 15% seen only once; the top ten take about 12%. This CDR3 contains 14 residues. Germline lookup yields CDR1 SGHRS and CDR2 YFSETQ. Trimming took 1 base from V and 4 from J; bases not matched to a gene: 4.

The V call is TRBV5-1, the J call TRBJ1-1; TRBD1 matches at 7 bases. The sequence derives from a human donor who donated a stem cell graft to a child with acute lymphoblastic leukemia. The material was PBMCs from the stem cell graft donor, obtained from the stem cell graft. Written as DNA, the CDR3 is TGCGCCAGCAGCTTGTCGGGACAGACCACTGAAGCTTTCTTT. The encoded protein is CASSLSGQTTEAFF.